These T cell receptor beta chains were read from a single sample in a study of shared clonotypes between healthy human individuals. Repertoires were generated with immunoSEQ multiplex PCR, while TCRdb's copy carries only in-frame clones and drops some. The data hold roughly 1,800,000 clones, with about 95% observed a single time. Sample: naive CD8+ T cells sorted from blood. These receptors were obtained from a man younger than 30 in good health. Each CDR3 is given with its conserved first and last residue. The D gene is left open where the match is weak. Expanded clones are given a class, and other clones once, few, many or no size at all.

NA	TRBV6-6	TRBJ1-3	NA	14	TGTGCCAGCAGTTATACCAGGGGAGGAAACACCATATATTTT	CASSYTRGGNTIYF
NA	TRBV2	TRBJ2-7	once	18	TGTGCCAGCAGTGTCTCCCAGGACAGCGACCAAGAATGGGACGAGCAGTACTTC	CASSVSQDSDQEWDEQYF
NA	TRBV28	TRBJ1-4	NA	16	TGTGCCAGCAGTAAAGGACGGGAGGGAACTAATGAAAAACTGTTTTTT	CASSKGREGTNEKLFF
TRBD1	TRBV27	TRBJ1-2	NA	14	TGTGCCAGCAGTTCTCTACAGGGGGCGGGGGGCTACACCTTC	CASSSLQGAGGYTF
NA	TRBV11-2	TRBJ1-1	NA	15	TGTGCCAGCAGCTTCCAGGGACATCTGAACACTGAAGCTTTCTTT	CASSFQGHLNTEAFF
NA	TRBV7-6	TRBJ2-2	NA	15	TGTGCCAGCAGCTTAGAGCCAGGGGTGGAGGGGGAGCTGTTTTTT	CASSLEPGVEGELFF
TRBD2	TRBV7-8	TRBJ2-5	NA	17	TGTGCCAGCAGCCTCTTAGGGGAGCGGGAATTCCGCGAGACCCAGTACTTC	CASSLLGEREFRETQYF
TRBD2	TRBV6-5	TRBJ2-1	NA	16	TGTGCCAGCAGTTTAATAGCGGGAGGGACCTACAATGAGCAGTTCTTC	CASSLIAGGTYNEQFF
TRBD1	TRBV5-1	TRBJ2-2	once	13	TGCGCCAGCAGCCACAGGGGTGCCGGGGAGCTGTTTTTT	CASSHRGAGELFF
TRBD1	TRBV9	TRBJ2-2	once	15	TGTGCCAGCAGCGCCGGGACAGGGGTTGACGGGGAGCTGTTTTTT	CASSAGTGVDGELFF
NA	TRBV19	TRBJ2-1	NA	13	TGTGCCAGTAGCTTGGGCGATTACAATGAGCAGTTCTTC	CASSLGDYNEQFF
TRBD1	TRBV7-9	TRBJ1-2	NA	18	TGTGCCAGCAGCTTAGTGGGACAGGGGGCAGAGGCTAACTATGGCTACACCTTC	CASSLVGQGAEANYGYTF
TRBD2	TRBV5-1	TRBJ2-7	NA	18	TGCGCCAGCAGCTTGGCCACGGGGACTAGCGGGAGGGCGGACGAGCAGTACTTC	CASSLATGTSGRADEQYF
NA	TRBV5-6	TRBJ1-3	NA	14	TGTGCCAGCAGCTTGAGGACCTCTGGAAACACCATATATTTT	CASSLRTSGNTIYF
NA	TRBV29-1	TRBJ2-1	NA	11	TGCAGCGTTGTAGATAGGAATGAGCAGTTCTTC	CSVVDRNEQFF
TRBD1	TRBV10-3	TRBJ2-1	NA	16	TGTGCCATCAGTGACCCCGGGACAGGGTCTGGTAATGAGCAGTTCTTC	CAISDPGTGSGNEQFF
NA	TRBV5-1	TRBJ2-5	once	9	TGCGCCCCTGTGGAGACCCAGTACTTC	CAPVETQYF
TRBD1	TRBV30	TRBJ1-2	NA	15	TGTGCCTGGAGTGTACTCGGGACAGGGGGTGATGGCTACACCTTC	CAWSVLGTGGDGYTF
NA	TRBV7-8	TRBJ2-1	NA	18	TGTGCCAGCAGCTCGTTGGTGGAGACAGAGCACTCCTACAATGAGCAGTTCTTC	CASSSLVETEHSYNEQFF
NA	TRBV6-1	TRBJ2-1	NA	14	TGTGCCAGCAGTACCCAGGGCAGGTACAATGAGCAGTTCTTC	CASSTQGRYNEQFF
NA	TRBV28	TRBJ1-6	NA	15	TGTGCCAGCAGCACGGGGGCGCTGGGGAATTCACCCCTCCACTTT	CASSTGALGNSPLHF
NA	TRBV28	TRBJ2-7	NA	13	TGTGCCAGCAGTGCATCTCACTCCTACGAGCAGTACTTC	CASSASHSYEQYF
NA	TRBV7-6	TRBJ1-5	NA	16	TGTGCCAGCAGCCCCGCCCCAGGGCTAGCTTTACAGCCCCAGCATTTT	CASSPAPGLALQPQHF
NA	TRBV29-1	TRBJ1-2	NA	12	TGCAGCGTTGAAGGCCTTAACTATGGCTACACCTTC	CSVEGLNYGYTF
NA	TRBV4-3	TRBJ2-7	NA	16	TGCGCCAGCAGCCAAGATCTAAGGGACCGAGCCTACGAGCAGTACTTC	CASSQDLRDRAYEQYF
TRBD2	TRBV7-9	TRBJ2-3	NA	15	TGTGCCAGCAGCATAGGACTAGCGGAGACAGATACGCAGTATTTT	CASSIGLAETDTQYF
NA	TRBV6-1	TRBJ1-5	NA	16	TGTGCCAGCAGTGAATGGGGACACTATAGCAATCAGCCCCAGCATTTT	CASSEWGHYSNQPQHF
TRBD1	TRBV11-2	TRBJ2-7	NA	14	TGTGCCAGCAGCTTGACAGGGGCCTCCTACGAGCAGTACTTC	CASSLTGASYEQYF
TRBD2	TRBV10-2	TRBJ2-1	NA	16	TGCGCCAGTGGAGAGTCAGGCGGGGGGTACTACAATGAGCAGTTCTTC	CASGESGGGYYNEQFF
NA	TRBV7-2	TRBJ2-2	NA	13	TGTGCCAGCAGTTCACTGAACACCGGGGAGCTGTTTTTT	CASSSLNTGELFF
NA	TRBV30	TRBJ1-5	NA	15	TGTGCCTGGGGTCGAGTCGGGGTTTTTGATCAGCCCCAGCATTTT	CAWGRVGVFDQPQHF
TRBD1	TRBV7-9	TRBJ2-7	NA	14	TGTGCCAGCAGCTACGGACAGGGACGCTACGAGCAGTACTTC	CASSYGQGRYEQYF
TRBD2	TRBV27	TRBJ2-7	NA	16	TGTGCCAGCAGTTGGGCTAGCGGGGAGTTCTCCTACGAGCAGTACTTC	CASSWASGEFSYEQYF
NA	TRBV18	TRBJ1-1	few	14	TGTGCCAGCTCACCACCGTCGGAGAACACTGAAGCTTTCTTT	CASSPPSENTEAFF
TRBD1	TRBV5-4	TRBJ1-6	NA	14	TGTGCCAGCAGGACACAGGGGGCATACTCACCCCTCCACTTT	CASRTQGAYSPLHF
NA	TRBV5-6	TRBJ2-4	NA	14	TGTGCCAGCAGATTGGAGGGAACCAAAAACATTCAGTACTTC	CASRLEGTKNIQYF
NA	TRBV7-9	TRBJ2-1	NA	11	TGTGCCAGCAGCTTATTGGATGAGCAGTTCTTC	CASSLLDEQFF
NA	TRBV6-5	TRBJ2-7	NA	12	TGTGCCACCACAACCCAGGGATTAGAGCAGTACTTC	CATTTQGLEQYF
TRBD2	TRBV9	TRBJ2-7	NA	16	TGTGCCAGCAGCGGAGGGGTAGCGGGGGCGGACTACGAGCAGTACTTC	CASSGGVAGADYEQYF
NA	TRBV2	TRBJ2-7	NA	13	TGTGCCAGCAGTGTCTCGGGTGTTGGGGAGCAGTACTTC	CASSVSGVGEQYF
NA	TRBV19	TRBJ1-4	NA	14	TGTGCCAGTAGTATTGACAGCGAGAATGAAAAACTGTTTTTT	CASSIDSENEKLFF